The clone carrying this TCR beta chain was observed a handful of times. Antigen: not known. This entry is derived from a study of Tregs in tolerant kidney transplant recipients. Study-level findings and limits: Biological reproducibility was not directly addressed, but technical replication error appeared minimal.

The CDR3 length is 14 residues. V was trimmed by 2 bases and J by 3 bases, leaving 11 bases between them. The germline V gene has CDR1 SEHNR and CDR2 FQNEAQ (reference sequence). Profiling relied on immunoSEQ multiplex PCR, and the TCRdb table lists in-frame clones only, not all of them. Seen here are some 65,000 clones, 84% observed once, and the top ten hold 3.5% to 5.5%. Thawed PBMCs were FACS-sorted into unstimulated CD4+CD25+CD127- regulatory T cells, CD4+CD25- non-regulatory cells, CD4 and CD8 cells. The V call is TRBV7-9, the J call TRBJ2-7; possible D gene TRBD2, 7 bases. Sequencing was done on a sample of CD4+ T cells from blood. The TCR comes from a human donor in good health. Here the CDR3 DNA reads TGTGCCAGCAGCTTACGGGGGGCGGACTACGAGCAGTACTTC. Its translation: CASSLRGADYEQYF.